The next 23 T cell receptor beta chains were all read from a single sample in a study of tumor-infiltrating lymphocytes in primary liver carcinoma. RNA isolated from unsorted whole blood supplied the blood RNA, with germline DNA also extracted. Total RNA (roughly 540 ng) served as template for TCR beta cDNA synthesis primed by a constant-region primer. Libraries covering TCR beta were generated through three nested multiplex PCR rounds (using a slightly modified ARM-PCR). PCR rounds one and two used TRBV1-TRBV30 forward primers with a C-beta reverse primer for about 11 cycles each. TCRdb called the multiplex PCR reads again in MiXCR, with one record for every CDR3 protein. Seen here are approximately 330,000 distinct CDR3 sequences, 65% observed once, and the top ten hold about 6.5%. The specimen sequenced was peripheral blood. These receptors came from a man aged 35 to 55 with primary liver carcinoma and hepatitis B virus infection.

This clonotype was counted many times. The rearrangement links TRBV6-6 to TRBJ1-1, with D perhaps TRBD1 (6 bases). In germline, CDR1 is MNHNY, CDR2 SVGAGI (reference sequence). Between the trimmed V and J ends, which lost 5 bases and 4 bases, there was a span of 17 bases. The CDR3 is 15 amino acids. The CDR3 loop reads CASSKDTGKATEAFF. The CDR3 DNA follows: TGTGCCAGCAGTAAGGATACAGGGAAAGCCACTGAAGCTTTCTTT.

Points on this clonotype: This may be a read error: a much more frequent sequence differs by one nucleotide. The chain is built from TRBV6-5 and TRBJ2-5; D is ambiguous. The V end lost 0 bases, the J end lost 5 bases, and 16 bases lay between the germline ends. CDR3 length: 16 residues. Germline V gives CDR1 MNHEY, CDR2 SVGAGI. CDR3 nucleotide sequence: TGTGCCAGCAGTTACTCGGCTAACGGGTTGGTGGAGACCCAGTACTTC. It codes for CASSYSANGLVETQYF.

This chain connects TRBV7-9 to TRBJ1-3; D gene ambiguous. The germline gives CDR1 SEHNR, CDR2 FQNEAQ (reference sequence). Trimming took 0 bases from V and 0 from J, leaving 6 bases between them. The CDR3 extends over 15 amino acids. The CDR3 DNA reads TGTGCCAGCAGCTTAGCGCCGGTCTCTGGAAACACCATATATTTT. Its translation: CASSLAPVSGNTIYF. Complete variable domain (other parts from reference TRBV7-9 and TRBJ1-3): DTGVSQNPRHKITKRGQNVTFRCDPISEHNRLYWYRQTLGQGPEFLTYFQNEAQLEKSRLLSDRFSAERPKGSFSTLEIQRTEQGDSAMYLCASSLAPVSGNTIYFGEGSWLTVV.

This clonotype was seen many times. The rearrangement joins TRBV4-1 to TRBJ2-1; no reliable D call. CDR1 is MGHRA and CDR2 is YSYEKL in the germline V gene. The CDR3 has 14 residues. The V end was cut by 0 bases, the J end by 3 bases, with 6 bases between. The chain's CDR3 is CASSQDGIYNEQFF. The CDR3 DNA reads TGCGCCAGCAGCCAAGATGGCATCTACAATGAGCAGTTCTTC.

With respect to this clonotype: At one of its ends the junction is not consistent with the germline gene, which may arise from a read error. The chain carries TRBV10-2 and TRBJ2-4; 12 bases fit TRBD2. This CDR3 is 21 amino acids long. The germline V gene encodes CDR1 WSHSY and CDR2 SAAADI. The CDR3 region has the DNA TGCGCCGGCAGCGACCCTTTCCCGGGACTAGCGGGCTCCCTAGCCAAAAACATTCAGTACTTC. This codes for CAGSDPFPGLAGSLAKNIQYF.

The gene calls are TRBV29-1 and TRBJ2-7; a weak D match, TRBD1 (6 bases). The CDR3 totals 12 residues. V was clipped by 8 bases and J by 2 bases, with 13 bases between them. Germline V gives CDR1 SQVTM, CDR2 ANQGSEA. CDR3 protein: CSTVGDTYEQYF. The DNA for the CDR3 is TGCAGCACTGTTGGGGACACCTACGAGCAGTACTTC.

The sample holds a few counts of this clonotype. This chain joins TRBV30 and TRBJ1-2, with D maybe TRBD1 (6 bases). The germline CDR1 and CDR2 sequences are GTSNPN and SVGIG (reference sequence). This CDR3 is 12 amino acids long. V was pared by 4 bases and J by 2 bases, with 8 bases between. The CDR3 nucleotides are TGTGCCTGGAACCAGGGGAACTATGGCTACACCTTC. Its translation: CAWNQGNYGYTF.

The table lists this clonotype with many counts. The rearrangement joins TRBV6-2 or TRBV6-3 to TRBJ2-1, with TRBD2 matching 9 bases. Germline-derived CDR1 and CDR2 are MNHEY and SVGEGT. CDR3 length: 18 amino acids. V was pared by 2 bases and J by 1 base, with 9 bases of the junction left unmatched. The CDR3 loop is CASSYEGGGGLSYNEQFF. The CDR3 DNA is TGTGCCAGCAGTTACGAGGGCGGGGGGGGGCTATCCTACAATGAGCAGTTCTTC.

To note about this clonotype: A junction end diverges from the germline sequence, so it may reflect a read error. The CDR3 region has the DNA TGTGCCATCAGCTTACAGGGACGTGTAGGCGAGCAGTACTTC. It yields the protein CAISLQGRVGEQYF. The chain combines TRBV11-2 with TRBJ2-7; a possible D gene is TRBD1 (6 bases). Per the germline V gene, CDR1 is SGHAT and CDR2 is FQNNGV. CDR3 length: 14 amino acids.

This clonotype is a singleton in its sample. At one of its ends the junction is not consistent with the germline gene, which may arise from a read error. This chain uses TRBV30 with TRBJ2-1; TRBD2 matches 7 bases. Germline CDR1 GTSNPN, CDR2 SVGIG (reference sequence). The CDR3 loop spans 12 amino acids. The CDR3 nucleotides read TGTGCCGGCCGCGGGAGTGTGGGTGAGAAGTTCTTC. It translates to CAGRGSVGEKFF.

With respect to this clonotype: A much larger clone lies one base from this, so it may be a read error. V gene TRBV4-1 combines with J gene TRBJ2-2, with 7 bases matching TRBD2. The CDR3 extends over 16 amino acids. Germline CDR1 and CDR2: MGHRA and YSYEKL. The CDR3: CTSSPSWRESTGELFF. The DNA for the CDR3 is TGCACCAGCAGCCCTAGCTGGCGGGAGAGCACCGGGGAGCTGTTTTTT.

Note on this clonotype: This CDR3 is missing its conserved last phenylalanine or tryptophan, likely due to a read error. The chain links TRBV6-2 or TRBV6-3 to TRBJ2-3; 7 bases align to TRBD1. The CDR3 is 14 amino acids. The ends lost 2 bases at V and 9 bases at J; junction bases unmatched: 8. CDR1 and CDR2 from the germline V gene are MNHEY and SVGEGT. Here the CDR3 DNA reads TGTGCCAGCAGTTACGAGGGACAGTCTCTCACGCAGTATACT. Protein sequence: CASSYEGQSLTQYT.

Concerning this clonotype: A junction end diverges from the germline sequence, so it may reflect a read error. CDR3 DNA sequence: TGCGACAGCAGCCAAGAGCAGGCTAGCTCCTATAATTCACCCCTCCACTTT. It is translated as CDSSQEQASSYNSPLHF. The chain recombines TRBV4-1 with TRBJ1-6; D is ambiguous. CDR1 MGHRA and CDR2 YSYEKL come from the germline V gene. The CDR3 covers 17 residues.

In this sample, this clonotype turned up many times. The rearrangement joins TRBV12-3 or TRBV12-4 to TRBJ1-2; no definite D call. V was cut by 7 bases and J by 5 bases, with 11 bases left in between. This CDR3 is 12 amino acids long. CDR3: CASTSTVYGYTF. CDR3 bases: TGTGCCAGCACCTCAACTGTGTATGGCTACACCTTC.

With regard to this clonotype: The junction does not match germline at one end; this may be a read error. V is TRBV4-1 and J is TRBJ2-6; 11 nucleotides line up with TRBD1. The CDR3 consists of 19 residues. From germline, CDR1 is MGHRA and CDR2 YSYEKL. CDR3 in amino acids: CVSSLLGQGAFTGANVITF. The DNA of the CDR3 is TGCGTCAGCAGCCTCCTCGGACAGGGGGCTTTTACTGGGGCCAACGTCATAACTTTC.

In regard to this clonotype: The germline gene is not matched at one end of the junction; a read error may be the cause. The chain joins TRBV20-1 to TRBJ2-1; no reliable D call. From germline, CDR1 is DFQATT and CDR2 SNEGSKA (reference sequence). There are 16 residues in the CDR3. The CDR3 DNA follows: TGCAATGCTAGAGATCGCTCAGCTAATTCCTACAATGAGCAGTTCTTC. Translating gives CNARDRSANSYNEQFF.

The rearrangement joins TRBV11-1 to TRBJ2-7; tentatively, D is TRBD2 (6 bases). In germline, CDR1 is SGHAT, CDR2 FQDESV (reference sequence). The CDR3 loop spans 14 amino acids. Trimming pared 8 bases from V and 2 bases from J, leaving 16 bases between. Here the CDR3 reads CASGRQRAAYEQYF. The CDR3 region has the DNA TGTGCCAGCGGCCGACAGCGGGCGGCCTACGAGCAGTACTTC.

Details on this clonotype: At one end the junction does not follow the germline gene, possibly because of a read error. The chain has TRBV6-1 and TRBJ2-1, with D uncertain. The CDR3 consists of 15 residues. Germline V lookup: CDR1 MNHNS, CDR2 SASEGT. CDR3 bases: TGTGCCAGCAGTGTCGGCAGTAGCTCCTACAGTGAGCAGTTCTTC. It yields the protein CASSVGSSSYSEQFF.

The J gene is TRBJ2-7, the V gene TRBV11-2; D is undetermined. Germline-derived CDR1 and CDR2 are SGHAT and FQNNGV. Trimming stripped 2 bases from V and 4 bases from J, with 9 bases between. The CDR3 loop spans 13 amino acids. The CDR3, as DNA: TGTGCCAGCAGCTTAAGTTATTATTACGAGCAGTACTTC. Translation: CASSLSYYYEQYF.

On this clonotype: A clone one base away is much larger, so this may be a read error. In DNA, the CDR3 is TGTGCCAGCAGTCTAAGCGGGACAGAGAGCTACGAGCAGTACTTC. Protein: CASSLSGTESYEQYF. The J gene is TRBJ2-7, the V gene TRBV6-1, with D perhaps TRBD1 or TRBD2 (7 bases each). The CDR3 spans 15 residues. Trimming took 5 bases from V and 3 from J, leaving 17 bases between them. The germline V gene encodes CDR1 MNHNS and CDR2 SASEGT.

About this clonotype itself: A read error is possible here, since a much larger clone lies one base away. The V gene is TRBV6-5, the J gene TRBJ2-1, with 11 bases aligning to TRBD2. V lost 6 bases and J lost 15; bases outside the gene matches: 16. The CDR3 is made up of 15 amino acids. Germline V lookup: CDR1 MNHEY, CDR2 SVGAGI. In DNA, the CDR3 is TGTGCCAGCAGCCGCATGATTAGCGGGAGGGCCCCTTGGTTCTTC. Protein sequence: CASSRMISGRAPWFF.

This clonotype came up many times. This rearrangement joins TRBV5-5 to TRBJ2-1, with D possibly being TRBD1 (5 bases). V was trimmed by 2 bases and J by 0 bases, leaving 9 bases between them. CDR1 is SGHKS and CDR2 is YYEKEE in the germline V gene (reference sequence). CDR3 size: 15 residues. As DNA, the CDR3 is TGTGCCAGCAGCTTACAGGTCAGCTCCTACAATGAGCAGTTCTTC. This gives the protein CASSLQVSSYNEQFF.

With regard to this clonotype: One end of the junction is discordant with germline, which a read error may explain. V gene TRBV28 combines with J gene TRBJ2-1, with D possibly TRBD1 on 7 matching bases. The CDR3 sequence is 13 residues long. Germline V gives CDR1 MDHEN, CDR2 SYDVKM. The CDR3 here is CASSLSPRGERFF. DNA for the CDR3: TGTGCCAGCAGTTTATCGCCCAGGGGGGAGCGGTTCTTC.